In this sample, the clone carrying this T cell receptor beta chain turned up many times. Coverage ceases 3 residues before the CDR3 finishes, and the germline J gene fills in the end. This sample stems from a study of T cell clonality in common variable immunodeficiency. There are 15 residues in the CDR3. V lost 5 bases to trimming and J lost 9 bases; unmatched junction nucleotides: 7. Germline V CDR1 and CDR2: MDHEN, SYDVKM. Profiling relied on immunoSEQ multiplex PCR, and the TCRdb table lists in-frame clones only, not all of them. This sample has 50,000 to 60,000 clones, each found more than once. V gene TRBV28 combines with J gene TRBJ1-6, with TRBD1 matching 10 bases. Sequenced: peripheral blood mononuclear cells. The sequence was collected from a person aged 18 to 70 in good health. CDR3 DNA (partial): TGTGCCAGCAGTACCTCCGGGACAGGGGCTTCACCC. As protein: CASSTSGTGASP. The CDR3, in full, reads CASSTSGTGASPLHF.